These 14 T cell receptor beta chains were all obtained from the same sample, sequenced in a study of blood T cell repertoires in COVID-19. Only in-frame clones appear in the TCRdb table, and some are missing; sequencing was by immunoSEQ multiplex PCR. This table holds tens of thousands of clones, roughly 85% found once. The sample taken for sequencing was peripheral blood. These receptors originate from a human donor in a cohort sampled during active COVID-19.

This clone was counted once. V and J are TRBV6-2 or TRBV6-3 and TRBJ2-7; D may be TRBD1 (5 bases). The CDR3 has 16 residues. V lost 2 bases, J lost 5 bases, and 19 bases lay in between. Germline V lookup: CDR1 MNHEY, CDR2 SVGEGT. This CDR3 is CASSYLGWTKPHEQYF. In DNA form, the CDR3 reads TGTGCCAGCAGTTACCTGGGGTGGACAAAGCCCCACGAGCAGTACTTC.

The chain has TRBV15 and TRBJ2-4; D is possibly TRBD2 (6 bases). CDR1 and CDR2 from the germline V gene are LNHNV and YYDKDF (reference sequence). The V and J ends lost 6 bases and 1 base respectively, with 13 bases between them. The CDR3 has 15 residues. In nucleotides, the CDR3 is TGTGCCACCAGGCGGGGTTGGGAGGCCAAAAACATTCAGTACTTC. This gives the protein CATRRGWEAKNIQYF. The variable domain in full, completed from reference TRBV15 and TRBJ2-4, reads DAMVIQNPRYQVTQFGKPVTLSCSQTLNHNVMYWYQQKSSQAPKLLFHYYDKDFNNEADTPDNFQSRRPNTSFCFLDIRSPGLGDTAMYLCATRRGWEAKNIQYFGAGTRLSVL.

The chain carries TRBV19 and TRBJ1-1; D is uncertain. V shed 10 bases and J shed 4 bases, with 16 bases lying between them. The CDR3 is made up of 13 amino acids. The germline CDR1 and CDR2 sequences are LNHDA and SQIVND (reference sequence). In DNA form, the CDR3 reads TGTGCCACTTGGACTAATCGAGGCACTGAAGCTTTCTTT. Its protein is CATWTNRGTEAFF. Based on the CDR3 plus reference TRBV19 and TRBJ1-1, the full variable domain is DGGITQSPKYLFRKEGQNVTLSCEQNLNHDAMYWYRQDPGQGLRLIYYSQIVNDFQKGDIAEGYSVSREKKESFPLTVTSAQKNPTAFYLCATWTNRGTEAFFGQGTRLTVV.

V is TRBV28 and J is TRBJ2-3, with 12 bases fitting TRBD2. The CDR3 spans 14 residues. Germline V gene data show CDR1 as MDHEN and CDR2 as SYDVKM. V was clipped by 10 bases and J by 2 bases; unmatched bases: 4. CDR3: CATASGGATDTQYF. As DNA, the CDR3 is TGTGCCACGGCTAGCGGGGGGGCCACAGATACGCAGTATTTT.

The chain uses TRBV18 and TRBJ2-1; 8 nucleotides agree with TRBD1. CDR1 is KGHSH and CDR2 is LQKENI in the germline V gene. V lost 3 bases and J lost 8; bases outside the gene matches: 12. The length of the CDR3 is 16 residues. In DNA form, the CDR3 reads TGTGCCAGCTCACCGACAGGGGCCAATTCCCACCATGAGCAGTTCTTC. Its translation: CASSPTGANSHHEQFF. Complete variable domain (other parts from reference TRBV18 and TRBJ2-1): NAGVMQNPRHLVRRRGQEARLRCSPMKGHSHVYWYRQLPEEGLKFMVYLQKENIIDESGMPKERFSAEFPKEGPSILRIQQVVRGDSAAYFCASSPTGANSHHEQFFGPGTRLTVL.

The chain joins TRBV9 to TRBJ1-4; D is perhaps TRBD1 (6 bases). The CDR3 consists of 15 residues. V gave up 3 bases and J gave up 0 bases, with 9 bases separating them. CDR1 and CDR2 (germline): SGDLS, YYNGEE. This CDR3 reads CASSANRATNEKLFF. DNA for the CDR3: TGTGCCAGCAGCGCTAACAGGGCAACTAATGAAAAACTGTTTTTT.

The chain joins TRBV19 to TRBJ1-5; D is perhaps TRBD1 (5 bases). V shed 1 base and J shed 16 bases, with 14 bases lying between them. CDR3 length: 12 residues. Germline V gives CDR1 LNHDA, CDR2 SQIVND (reference sequence). Written as DNA, the CDR3 is TGTGCCAGTAGTATAGTCGGGGGACCCAATCATTTT. Residues: CASSIVGGPNHF. The full variable domain, completed using reference TRBV19 and TRBJ1-5, is DGGITQSPKYLFRKEGQNVTLSCEQNLNHDAMYWYRQDPGQGLRLIYYSQIVNDFQKGDIAEGYSVSREKKESFPLTVTSAQKNPTAFYLCASSIVGGPNHFGDGTRLSIL.

The gene calls are TRBV4-1 and TRBJ2-7; D gene ambiguous. Germline assignment: CDR1 MGHRA and CDR2 YSYEKL. V was trimmed by 0 bases and J by 2 bases, leaving 14 bases between them. This CDR3 spans 16 amino acids. For the CDR3, the DNA is TGCGCCAGCAGCCAAGATCCGTCGCCCCTACCCTACGAGCAGTACTTC. Its translation: CASSQDPSPLPYEQYF.

The rearrangement uses TRBV7-9 and TRBJ2-7, with TRBD2 identical over 15 bases. Germline-derived CDR1 and CDR2 are SEHNR and FQNEAQ (reference sequence). Germline trimming cut 5 bases from V and 1 base from J; bases unmatched to any gene: 3. CDR3 length: 16 residues. The CDR3 coding sequence is TGTGCCAGCAGCCCGGGACTAGCGGGGGGATCCTACGAGCAGTACTTC. Translated, it gives CASSPGLAGGSYEQYF. Together with reference TRBV7-9 and TRBJ2-7, the CDR3 gives the full variable domain: DTGVSQNPRHKITKRGQNVTFRCDPISEHNRLYWYRQTLGQGPEFLTYFQNEAQLEKSRLLSDRFSAERPKGSFSTLEIQRTEQGDSAMYLCASSPGLAGGSYEQYFGPGTRLTVT.

The genes are TRBV11-2 and TRBJ2-2; D remains unclear. The V gene's germline CDR1 is SGHAT and CDR2 FQNNGV. The CDR3 sequence is 15 residues long. V was trimmed by 5 bases and J by 6 bases, leaving 16 bases between them. CDR3 bases: TGTGCCAGCAGCCCTACGGGTGAACTGGCCGGGGAGCTGTTTTTT. This gives the protein CASSPTGELAGELFF. Full variable domain (outside the CDR3, taken from reference TRBV11-2 and TRBJ2-2): EAGVAQSPRYKIIEKRQSVAFWCNPISGHATLYWYQQILGQGPKLLIQFQNNGVVDDSQLPKDRFSAERLKGVDSTLKIQPAKLEDSAVYLCASSPTGELAGELFFGEGSRLTVL.

V usage is TRBV6-1 and J usage is TRBJ1-5; the D gene is possibly TRBD1 (6 bases). The V gene's germline CDR1 is MNHNS and CDR2 SASEGT. This CDR3 comprises 15 residues. V shed 1 base and J shed 7 bases, with 14 bases lying between them. CDR3 protein: CASSEGWQGRQPQHF. DNA of the CDR3: TGTGCCAGCAGTGAAGGGTGGCAGGGGAGACAGCCCCAGCATTTT.

This chain links TRBV7-8 with TRBJ2-5, with 7 nucleotides matching TRBD1. The germline CDR1 and CDR2 sequences are SGHVS and FQNEAQ. The V and J ends lost 1 base and 5 bases, in that order; junction bases with no gene match: 10. The CDR3 contains 16 residues. The CDR3 region is CASSLVPTGVGETQYF. The CDR3, as DNA: TGTGCCAGCAGCTTAGTACCCACAGGGGTTGGCGAGACCCAGTACTTC.

The chain carries TRBV6-6 and TRBJ1-2; 7 bases line up with TRBD1. Germline V lookup: CDR1 MNHNY, CDR2 SVGAGI (reference sequence). The V gene end was trimmed by 5 bases and the J gene end by 3 bases; junction bases not matched to a gene: 9. The CDR3 contains 15 residues. The CDR3 here is CASSAPGQKYYGYTF. The CDR3 DNA is TGTGCCAGCAGTGCACCGGGACAGAAGTACTATGGCTACACCTTC.

The J gene is TRBJ2-7, the V gene TRBV6-4, with 8 bases matching TRBD2. The CDR3 is made up of 14 amino acids. Germline values: CDR1 MRHNA, CDR2 SNTAGT. Losses at the gene ends were 6 bases for V and 6 bases for J; bases not matched to a gene: 10. CDR3 nucleotides: TGTGCCAGCAGGCCTCCTCTTGCGGGGGGCGAGCAGTACTTC. This encodes CASRPPLAGGEQYF.